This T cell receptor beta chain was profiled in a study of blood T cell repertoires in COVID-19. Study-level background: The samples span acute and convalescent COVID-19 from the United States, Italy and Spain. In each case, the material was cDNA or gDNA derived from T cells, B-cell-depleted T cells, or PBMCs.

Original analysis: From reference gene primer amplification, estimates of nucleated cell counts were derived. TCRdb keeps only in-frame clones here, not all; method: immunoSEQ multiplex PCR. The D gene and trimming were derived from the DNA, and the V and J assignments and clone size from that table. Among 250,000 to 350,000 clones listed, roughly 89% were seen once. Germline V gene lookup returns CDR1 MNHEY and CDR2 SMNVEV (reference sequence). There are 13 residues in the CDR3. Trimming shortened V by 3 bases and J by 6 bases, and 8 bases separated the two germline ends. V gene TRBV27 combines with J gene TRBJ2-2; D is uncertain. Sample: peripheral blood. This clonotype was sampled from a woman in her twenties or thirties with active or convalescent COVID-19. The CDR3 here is CASSFNSAGELFF. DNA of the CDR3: TGTGCCAGCAGTTTTAACTCGGCCGGGGAGCTGTTTTTT.